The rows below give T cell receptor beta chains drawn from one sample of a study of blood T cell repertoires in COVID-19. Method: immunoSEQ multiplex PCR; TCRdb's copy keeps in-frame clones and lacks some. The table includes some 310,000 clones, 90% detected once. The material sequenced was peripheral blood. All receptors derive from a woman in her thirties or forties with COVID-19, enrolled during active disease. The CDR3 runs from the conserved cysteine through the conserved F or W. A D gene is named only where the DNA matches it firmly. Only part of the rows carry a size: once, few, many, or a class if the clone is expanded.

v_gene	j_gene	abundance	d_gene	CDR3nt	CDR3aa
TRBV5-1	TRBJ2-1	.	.	TGCGCCAGCAGCTTCAGCGTGACAGGCAATGAGCAGTTCTTC	CASSFSVTGNEQFF
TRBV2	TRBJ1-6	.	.	TGTGCCACCCTCTCCCGGGGGAATTCACCCCTCCACTTT	CATLSRGNSPLHF
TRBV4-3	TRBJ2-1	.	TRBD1	TGCGCCAGCAGCCAAGGGGACAGGGACTACAATGAGCAGTTCTTC	CASSQGDRDYNEQFF
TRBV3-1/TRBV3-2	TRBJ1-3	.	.	TGTGCCAGCAGCCAAGAGAGGGCGAGAATATATTTT	CASSQERARIYF
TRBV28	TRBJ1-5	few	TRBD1	TGTGCCAGCAGCCAGACAGGGGGAGGACAGCCCCAGCATTTT	CASSQTGGGQPQHF
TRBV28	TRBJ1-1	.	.	TGTGCCAGCAGACCAAGGTTCCTTACTACCACTGAAGCTTTCTTT	CASRPRFLTTTEAFF
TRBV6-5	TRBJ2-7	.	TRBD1	TGTGCCAGCAGTTTACCGGGACAGAACTACGAGCAGTACTTC	CASSLPGQNYEQYF
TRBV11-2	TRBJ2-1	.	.	TGTGCCAGCAGCGCAACACGTGAGCAGTTCTTC	CASSATREQFF
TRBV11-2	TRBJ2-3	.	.	TGTGCCAGCAGCTGGCTAGCCGGGGATACGCAGTATTTT	CASSWLAGDTQYF
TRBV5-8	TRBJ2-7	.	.	TGTGCCAGCGGGCCTTCCCTTATCGAGCAGTACTTC	CASGPSLIEQYF
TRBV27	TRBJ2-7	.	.	TGTGCCAGCAGTTTCGTTTTTTCAGATTCCTACGAGCAGTACTTC	CASSFVFSDSYEQYF
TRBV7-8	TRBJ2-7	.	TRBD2	TGTGCCAGCAGCTCCGGCGGGGGGAATCTCTACGAGCAGTACTTC	CASSSGGGNLYEQYF
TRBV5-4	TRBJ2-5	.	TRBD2	TGTGCCAGCAGCTTGGGGGGAGGGACTAGCCCAACCTCTGGAGAGACCCAGTACTTC	CASSLGGGTSPTSGETQYF
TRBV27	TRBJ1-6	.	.	TGTGCCAGCAGTTTAGGGGCCCTAAGCTCGCTTTCACCCCTCCACTTT	CASSLGALSSLSPLHF
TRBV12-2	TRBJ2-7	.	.	TGTGCAAGTCGCTTCTACCAGGACAGGGCCCACGAGCAGTACTTC	CASRFYQDRAHEQYF
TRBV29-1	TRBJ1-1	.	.	TGCAGCGTTGCCCCTTTCACTGAAGCTTTCTTT	CSVAPFTEAFF
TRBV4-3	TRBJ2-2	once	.	TGCGCCAGCAGCTCGATGATTGCGGAGGAGCTGTTTTTT	CASSSMIAEELFF
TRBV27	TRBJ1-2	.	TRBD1	TGTGCCAGCAGTTCCGAACGGGACAGGGTTCGGGGCTACACCTTC	CASSSERDRVRGYTF
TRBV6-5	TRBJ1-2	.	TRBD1	TGTGCCAGCAGTACGACAGGGGGCTATGGCTACACCTTC	CASSTTGGYGYTF
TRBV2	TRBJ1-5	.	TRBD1	TGTGCCAGCAGTTACGACAGGGCTTACAATCAGCCCCAGCATTTT	CASSYDRAYNQPQHF
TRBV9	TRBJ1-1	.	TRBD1	TGTGCCAGCAGCCTCCAGACAGGGATGAACACTGAAGCTTTCTTT	CASSLQTGMNTEAFF
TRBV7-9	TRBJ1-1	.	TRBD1	TGTGCCAGCAGCTTTACAGGGGGAACTGAAGCTTTCTTT	CASSFTGGTEAFF
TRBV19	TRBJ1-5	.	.	TGTGCCAGTAGTATAGAGGGCAGTAGTACCCGCCTGAATCAGCCCCAGCATTTT	CASSIEGSSTRLNQPQHF
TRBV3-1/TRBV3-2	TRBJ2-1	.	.	TGTGCCAGCAGCCAAGACATTGGAGGGGTCCCCCAGTTCTTC	CASSQDIGGVPQFF
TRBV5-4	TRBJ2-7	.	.	TGTGCCAGCAGCCAAGGGGCCTACGAGCAGTACTTC	CASSQGAYEQYF
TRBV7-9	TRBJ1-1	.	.	TGTGCCAGCAGCCGGGGGACGGCCAGTGAAGCTTTCTTT	CASSRGTASEAFF
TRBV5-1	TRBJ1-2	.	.	TGCGCCAGCAGCTTGTTGGGCAGGGTCGACTATGGCTACACCTTC	CASSLLGRVDYGYTF
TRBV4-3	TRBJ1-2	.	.	TGCGCCAGCAGCCAAGATCCTGGGGGCGGCTATGGCTACACCTTC	CASSQDPGGGYGYTF
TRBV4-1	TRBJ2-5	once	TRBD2	TGCGCCAGCAGCCAAGATCCCACGGGAGGGTATCGGGAGACCCAGTACTTC	CASSQDPTGGYRETQYF
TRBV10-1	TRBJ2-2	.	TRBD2	TGCGCCAGCAGGCGAGCGGGAGGCCCAGAGGGAGCCGGGGAGCTGTTTTTT	CASRRAGGPEGAGELFF
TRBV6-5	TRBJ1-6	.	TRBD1	TGTGCCAGCAGTTACCTTACTATACAGGGGAAATCCCTCCACTTT	CASSYLTIQGKSLHF